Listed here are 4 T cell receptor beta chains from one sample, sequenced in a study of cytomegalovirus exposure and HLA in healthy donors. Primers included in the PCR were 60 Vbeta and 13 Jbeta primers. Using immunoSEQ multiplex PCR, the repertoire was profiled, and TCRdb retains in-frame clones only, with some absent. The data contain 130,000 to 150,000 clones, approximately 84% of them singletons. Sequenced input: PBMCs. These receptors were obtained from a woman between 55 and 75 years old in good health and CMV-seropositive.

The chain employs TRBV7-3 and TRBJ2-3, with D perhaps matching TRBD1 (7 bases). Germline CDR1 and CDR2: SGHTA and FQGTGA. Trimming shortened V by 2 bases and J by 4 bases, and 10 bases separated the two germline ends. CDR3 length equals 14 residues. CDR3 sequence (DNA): TGTGCCAGCAGCTTAGGAGGGGGCGCAGATACGCAGTATTTT. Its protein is CASSLGGGADTQYF.

The CDR3 nucleotides read TGTGCCAGCACCCTCAACCCCGAGCCGGGACAGCCGACCTACGAGCAGTACTTC. Residues: CASTLNPEPGQPTYEQYF. This sequence joins TRBV7-8 and TRBJ2-7; 7 bases are a match to TRBD1. CDR1 SGHVS and CDR2 FQNEAQ come from the germline V gene. This CDR3 contains 18 residues. J was trimmed by 2 bases and V by 7 bases; bases with no gene match: 20.

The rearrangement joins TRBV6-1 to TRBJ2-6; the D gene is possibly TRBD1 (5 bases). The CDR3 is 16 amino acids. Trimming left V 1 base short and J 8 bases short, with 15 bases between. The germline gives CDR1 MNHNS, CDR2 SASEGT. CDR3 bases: TGTGCCAGCAGTGAAGAGAGGCAGGGTAAGCCCAACGTCCTGACTTTC. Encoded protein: CASSEERQGKPNVLTF.

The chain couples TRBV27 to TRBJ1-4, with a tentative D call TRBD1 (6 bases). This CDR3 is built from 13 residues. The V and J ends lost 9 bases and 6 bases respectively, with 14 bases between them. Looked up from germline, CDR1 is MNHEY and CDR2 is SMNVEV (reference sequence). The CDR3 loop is CASRQGRDEKLFF. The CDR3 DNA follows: TGTGCCAGTCGTCAGGGGAGGGATGAAAAACTGTTTTTT.